This TCR beta chain was documented in a study of patients and donors after allogeneic stem cell transplantation. This clonotype occurred many times. TCRdb reprocessed the RT-PCR reads with MiXCR, giving one entry per CDR3 protein. The sample has fewer than 250,000 distinct CDR3 sequences; roughly 15% are singletons. Sequences were obtained from blood, either unsorted or a sorted T cell fraction (not recorded which). The sequence was obtained from a human donor who was either an allogeneic HSCT recipient or a stem cell or donor lymphocyte infusion donor (not recorded which). It is not recorded whose cells these are; they may come from a transplant donor.

CDR3 amino acids: CASSLRQGYEKLFF. The CDR3 nucleotides read TGTGCCAGCAGTTTAAGACAGGGGTATGAAAAACTGTTTTTT. The rearrangement uses TRBV12-3 or TRBV12-4 and TRBJ1-4; TRBD1 matches at 8 bases. V was pared by 2 bases and J by 6 bases, with 2 bases of the junction left unmatched. The length of the CDR3 is 14 residues.